This T cell receptor (beta chain) emerged from a study of identifying expanded T cells in peripheral blood. Study-wide results and limits: Clone count variance between approximately two-week samples rose with total template count. Differentially abundant clones: around 1.2 between replicates, 16.4 at roughly 13 days, approximately 18 at four.

Note on this clone: Its antigen is unidentified.

No infections or other immune events were documented during collection. The assay was immunoSEQ multiplex PCR, and TCRdb's table has in-frame clones only and misses some. The sample holds about 63,000 clones, under 85% seen once. V gave up 4 bases and J gave up 4 bases, with 11 bases separating them. The CDR3 runs 13 residues. CDR1 and CDR2 (germline): SGHRS, YFSETQ. Source material: blood. This TCR was recovered from a person aged 18 to 75 in good health. The rearrangement uses TRBV5-1 and TRBJ2-5, with a tentative D call TRBD1 (6 bases). CDR3 protein: CASSLDRLETQYF. For the CDR3, the DNA is TGCGCCAGCAGCCTGGACAGATTAGAGACCCAGTACTTC. The whole variable domain, remainder taken from reference TRBV5-1 and TRBJ2-5, is KAGVTQTPRYLIKTRGQQVTLSCSPISGHRSVSWYQQTPGQGLQFLFEYFSETQRNKGNFPGRFSGRQFSNSRSEMNVSTLELGDSALYLCASSLDRLETQYFGPGTRLLVL.